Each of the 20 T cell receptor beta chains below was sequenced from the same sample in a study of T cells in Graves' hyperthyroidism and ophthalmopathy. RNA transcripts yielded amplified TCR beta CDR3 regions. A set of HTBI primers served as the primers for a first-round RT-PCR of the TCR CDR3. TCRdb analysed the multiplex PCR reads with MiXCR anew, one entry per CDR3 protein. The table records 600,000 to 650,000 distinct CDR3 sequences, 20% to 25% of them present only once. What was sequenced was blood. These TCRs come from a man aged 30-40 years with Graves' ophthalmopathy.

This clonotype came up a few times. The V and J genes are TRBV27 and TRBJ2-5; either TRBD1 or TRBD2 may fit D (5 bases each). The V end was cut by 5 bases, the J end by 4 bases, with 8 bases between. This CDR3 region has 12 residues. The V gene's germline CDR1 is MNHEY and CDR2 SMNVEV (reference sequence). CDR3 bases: TGTGCCAGCAGTCCAGGGACAGAGACCCAGTACTTC. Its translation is CASSPGTETQYF.

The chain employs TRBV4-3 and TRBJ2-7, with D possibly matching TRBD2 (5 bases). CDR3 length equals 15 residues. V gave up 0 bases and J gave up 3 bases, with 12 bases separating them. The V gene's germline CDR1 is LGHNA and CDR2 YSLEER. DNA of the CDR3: TGCGCCAGCAGCCAAGATGGTAGCGCACGCTACGAGCAGTACTTC. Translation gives CASSQDGSARYEQYF.

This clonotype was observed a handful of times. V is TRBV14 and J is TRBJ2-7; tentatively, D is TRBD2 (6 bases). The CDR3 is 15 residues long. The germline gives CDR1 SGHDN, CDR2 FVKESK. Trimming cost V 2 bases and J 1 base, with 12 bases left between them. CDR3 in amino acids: CASSQQPGLSYEQYF. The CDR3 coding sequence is TGTGCCAGCAGCCAACAACCGGGACTTTCCTACGAGCAGTACTTC.

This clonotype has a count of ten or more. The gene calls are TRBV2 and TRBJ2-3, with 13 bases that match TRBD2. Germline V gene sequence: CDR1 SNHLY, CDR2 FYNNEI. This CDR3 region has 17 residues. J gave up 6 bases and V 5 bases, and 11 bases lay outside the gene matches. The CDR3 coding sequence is TGTGCCAGCAGTAAACTAGCGGGAGGGCTCTCCGGTGATACGCAGTATTTT. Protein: CASSKLAGGLSGDTQYF.

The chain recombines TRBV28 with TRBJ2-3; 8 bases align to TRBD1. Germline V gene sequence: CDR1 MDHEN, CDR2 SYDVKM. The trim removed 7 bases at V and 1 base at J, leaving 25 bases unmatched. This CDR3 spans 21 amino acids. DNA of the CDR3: TGTGCCAGCACCTATCACAAGCGCCCGAGGACAGGGTACTTTGGCACAGATACGCAGTATTTT. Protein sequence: CASTYHKRPRTGYFGTDTQYF.

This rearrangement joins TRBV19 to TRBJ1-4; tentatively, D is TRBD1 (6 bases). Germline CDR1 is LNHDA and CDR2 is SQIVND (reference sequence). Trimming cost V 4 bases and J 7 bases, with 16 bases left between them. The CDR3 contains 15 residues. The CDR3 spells CASSTSDRLIEKLFF. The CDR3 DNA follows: TGTGCCAGTAGTACCTCGGACAGACTGATTGAAAAACTGTTTTTT.

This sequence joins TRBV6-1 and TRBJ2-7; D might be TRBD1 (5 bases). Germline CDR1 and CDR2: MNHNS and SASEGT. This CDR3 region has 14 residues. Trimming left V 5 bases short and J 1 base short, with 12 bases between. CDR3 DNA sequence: TGTGCCAGCAGTACAGGAGCGAAATCCTACGAGCAGTACTTC. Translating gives CASSTGAKSYEQYF.

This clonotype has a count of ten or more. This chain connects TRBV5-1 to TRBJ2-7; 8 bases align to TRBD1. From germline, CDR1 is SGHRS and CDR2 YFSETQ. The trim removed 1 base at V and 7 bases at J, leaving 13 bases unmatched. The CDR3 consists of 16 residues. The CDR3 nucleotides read TGCGCCAGCAGCTTGCAGGGGGCCCCAACTATAGGGGAGCAGTACTTC. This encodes CASSLQGAPTIGEQYF.

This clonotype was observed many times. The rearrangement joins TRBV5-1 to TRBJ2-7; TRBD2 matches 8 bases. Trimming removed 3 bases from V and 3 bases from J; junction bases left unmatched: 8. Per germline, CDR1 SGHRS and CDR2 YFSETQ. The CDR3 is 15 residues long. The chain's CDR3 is CASSWGAGGDYEQYF. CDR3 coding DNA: TGCGCCAGCAGCTGGGGTGCGGGGGGCGACTACGAGCAGTACTTC.

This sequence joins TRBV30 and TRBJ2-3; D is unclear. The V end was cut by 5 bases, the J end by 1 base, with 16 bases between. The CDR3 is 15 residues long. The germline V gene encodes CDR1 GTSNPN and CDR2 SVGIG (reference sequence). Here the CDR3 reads CAWERTGYGTDTQYF. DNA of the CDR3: TGTGCCTGGGAACGGACCGGGTATGGCACAGATACGCAGTATTTT. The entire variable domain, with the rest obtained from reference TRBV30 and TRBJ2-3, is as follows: SQTIHQWPATLVQPVGSPLSLECTVEGTSNPNLYWYRQAAGRGLQLLFYSVGIGQISSEVPQNLSASRPQDRQFILSSKKLLLSDSGFYLCAWERTGYGTDTQYFGPGTRLTVL.

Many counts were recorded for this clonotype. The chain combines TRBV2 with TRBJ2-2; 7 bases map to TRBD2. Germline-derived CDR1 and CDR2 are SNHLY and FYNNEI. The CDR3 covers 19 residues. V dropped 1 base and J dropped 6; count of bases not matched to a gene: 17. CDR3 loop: CASSEVGTRGRAIAGELFF. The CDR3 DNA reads TGTGCCAGCAGTGAAGTAGGTACGCGCGGGAGAGCCATAGCCGGGGAGCTGTTTTTT.

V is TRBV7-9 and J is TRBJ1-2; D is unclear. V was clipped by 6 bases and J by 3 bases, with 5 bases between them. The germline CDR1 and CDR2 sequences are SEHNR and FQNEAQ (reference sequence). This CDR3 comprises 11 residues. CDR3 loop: CASSTHYGYTF. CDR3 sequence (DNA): TGTGCCAGCAGTACGCACTATGGCTACACCTTC.

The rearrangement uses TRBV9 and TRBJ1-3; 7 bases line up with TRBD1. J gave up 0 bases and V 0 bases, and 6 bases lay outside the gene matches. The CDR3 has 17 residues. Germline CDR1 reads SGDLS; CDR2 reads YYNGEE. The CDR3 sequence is CASSVEGGGDSGNTIYF. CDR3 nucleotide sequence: TGTGCCAGCAGCGTAGAAGGAGGGGGCGACTCTGGAAACACCATATATTTT.

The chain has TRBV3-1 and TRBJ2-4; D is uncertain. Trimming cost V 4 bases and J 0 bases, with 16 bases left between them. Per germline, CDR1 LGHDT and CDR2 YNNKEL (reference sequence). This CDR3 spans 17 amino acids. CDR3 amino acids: CASSLDPVPLAKNIQYF. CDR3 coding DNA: TGTGCCAGCAGCCTAGATCCGGTCCCTCTAGCCAAAAACATTCAGTACTTC.

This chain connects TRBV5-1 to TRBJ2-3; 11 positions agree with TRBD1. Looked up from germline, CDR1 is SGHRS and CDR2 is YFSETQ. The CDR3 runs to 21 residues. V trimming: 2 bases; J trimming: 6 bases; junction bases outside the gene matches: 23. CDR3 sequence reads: CASSLRFRDRGRTEHSDTQYF. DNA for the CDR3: TGCGCCAGCAGCTTAAGGTTCCGGGACAGGGGGAGGACTGAGCACTCGGATACGCAGTATTTT.

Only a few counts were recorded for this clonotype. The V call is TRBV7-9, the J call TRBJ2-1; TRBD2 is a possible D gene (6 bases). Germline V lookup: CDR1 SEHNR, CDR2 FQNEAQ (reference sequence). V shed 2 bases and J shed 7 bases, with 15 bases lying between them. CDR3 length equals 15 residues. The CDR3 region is CASSLRWREENEQFF. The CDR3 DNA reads TGTGCCAGCAGCTTACGTTGGAGGGAGGAGAATGAGCAGTTCTTC.

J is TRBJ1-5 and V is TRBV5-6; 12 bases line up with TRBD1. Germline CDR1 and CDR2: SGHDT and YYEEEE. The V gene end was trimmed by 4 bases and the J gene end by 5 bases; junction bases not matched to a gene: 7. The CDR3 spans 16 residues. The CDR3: CASSARDRGPDQPQHF. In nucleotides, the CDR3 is TGTGCCAGCAGCGCCCGGGACAGGGGGCCCGATCAGCCCCAGCATTTT. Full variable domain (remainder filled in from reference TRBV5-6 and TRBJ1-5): DAGVTQSPTHLIKTRGQQVTLRCSPKSGHDTVSWYQQALGQGPQFIFQYYEEEERQRGNFPDRFSGHQFPNYSSELNVNALLLGDSALYLCASSARDRGPDQPQHFGDGTRLSIL.

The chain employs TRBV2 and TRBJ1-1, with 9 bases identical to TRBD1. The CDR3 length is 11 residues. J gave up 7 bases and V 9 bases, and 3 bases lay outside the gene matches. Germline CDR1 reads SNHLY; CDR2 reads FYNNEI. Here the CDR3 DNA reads TGTGCCAGTGGACAGGGGATTGAAGCTTTCTTT. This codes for CASGQGIEAFF. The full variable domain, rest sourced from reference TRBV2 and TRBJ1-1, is EPEVTQTPSHQVTQMGQEVILRCVPISNHLYFYWYRQILGQKVEFLVSFYNNEISEKSEIFDDQFSVERPDGSNFTLKIRSTKLEDSAMYFCASGQGIEAFFGQGTRLTVV.

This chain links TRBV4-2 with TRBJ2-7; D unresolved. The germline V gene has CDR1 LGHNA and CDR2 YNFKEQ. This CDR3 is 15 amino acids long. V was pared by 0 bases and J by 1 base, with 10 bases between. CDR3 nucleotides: TGTGCCAGCAGCCAAGATTACTACCTTTCCTACGAGCAGTACTTC. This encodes CASSQDYYLSYEQYF.

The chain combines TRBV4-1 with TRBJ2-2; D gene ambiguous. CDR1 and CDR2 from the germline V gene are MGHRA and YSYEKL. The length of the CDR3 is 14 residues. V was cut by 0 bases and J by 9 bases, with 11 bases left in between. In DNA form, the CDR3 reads TGCGCCAGCAGCCAAGATCTGGGGTCTCGGGAGCTGTTTTTT. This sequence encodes CASSQDLGSRELFF.